The rows below give T cell receptor beta chains drawn from one sample of a study of OX40 agonist ivuxolimab in advanced cancers. The protocol was immunoSEQ multiplex PCR, while the TCRdb copy is restricted to in-frame clones and leaves out a portion. Of about 74,000 clones detected, roughly 82% appear once; the ten largest clones hold about 6.9%. Here the sequenced sample was CD4+ or CD8+ T cells sorted from blood, taken in a trial of the OX40 agonist ivuxolimab. The receptor set was obtained from an adult with an advanced solid tumor such as melanoma, head and neck, liver or kidney cancer. The CDR3 runs from the conserved cysteine through the conserved F or W. The D gene is left open where the match is weak.

D gene	V gene	J gene	CDR3 protein
TRBD1	TRBV15	TRBJ1-2	CATGNRDRRQSANYGYTF
.	TRBV27	TRBJ2-2	CASSFLRGGKNTGELFF
.	TRBV7-2	TRBJ1-5	CASSFQSYSNQPQHF
.	TRBV6-1	TRBJ2-2	CASSEGVGTLGTGELFF
.	TRBV18	TRBJ1-4	CASSPRGGEKLFF
.	TRBV5-5	TRBJ1-6	CASSLAGVGSPLHF
.	TRBV6-5	TRBJ1-1	CASKLQGNTEAFF
.	TRBV9	TRBJ1-1	CASSQVGDTEAFF
TRBD2	TRBV9	TRBJ2-1	CASSVGEVVAGEYEQFF
TRBD2	TRBV10-1	TRBJ2-1	CASSDPGLYNEQFF
TRBD1	TRBV14	TRBJ1-2	CASSAGQGWYGYTF
.	TRBV4-3	TRBJ2-2	CASSQDRTFTGELFF
TRBD2	TRBV7-2	TRBJ2-2	CASSPTPGLPNTGELFF
.	TRBV14	TRBJ2-3	CASSQEFRTDTQYF
.	TRBV15	TRBJ1-3	CATSRDQGIRTIYF
TRBD1	TRBV5-6	TRBJ2-7	CASSPLGTGTLGQYF
.	TRBV7-4	TRBJ1-1	CASSFRQMNTEAFF
.	TRBV11-2	TRBJ1-1	CASSLDLRDEAFF
TRBD1	TRBV18	TRBJ2-7	CASSPDRDRAHEQYF
.	TRBV19	TRBJ1-1	CASSLGRPNTEAFF
.	TRBV6-1	TRBJ1-1	CASGRNTEAFF
.	TRBV19	TRBJ1-2	CASSFGGGPYGYTF
.	TRBV6-4	TRBJ2-1	CASSRLANNEQFF
.	TRBV7-2	TRBJ2-1	CASSLGQAKLF
.	TRBV30	TRBJ1-6	CAWSVRQGVNTSPLHF
.	TRBV6-1	TRBJ1-1	CASIPQMNTEAFF
TRBD2	TRBV5-8	TRBJ2-3	CASSLGTSGLTDTQYF
TRBD1	TRBV18	TRBJ1-3	CASFGQASGNTIYF
TRBD1	TRBV5-4	TRBJ1-2	CASSLGQGVTIDYGYTF
.	TRBV7-2	TRBJ2-2	CASSSYTGELFF
.	TRBV5-1	TRBJ1-1	CASTFAPAANTEAFF
.	TRBV21-1	TRBJ1-5	CASSNDGKTTPNQPQHF
TRBD2	TRBV6-6	TRBJ2-5	CASSSTGSGSSETQYF
.	TRBV6-6	TRBJ1-1	CASSYSGQGKTEAFF
.	TRBV5-1	TRBJ1-1	CASSWGQNTEAFF
TRBD1	TRBV6-1	TRBJ2-1	CASSDPPRGTYNEQFF
TRBD1	TRBV5-1	TRBJ1-1	CASSTQGDTEAFF
TRBD1	TRBV19	TRBJ1-1	CASRDRATEAFF
.	TRBV27	TRBJ2-6	CASALGGSGANVLTF
.	TRBV5-1	TRBJ2-2	CASSWGADAGELFF
.	TRBV7-3	TRBJ2-6	CASRETGSGANVLTF
.	TRBV6-1	TRBJ1-1	CASSDPGQEAFF
.	TRBV5-6	TRBJ1-1	CASSIELNTEAFF
.	TRBV6-5	TRBJ2-5	CASGARETQYF
.	TRBV7-8	TRBJ2-1	CASSLVAQGVNEQFF
.	TRBV30	TRBJ2-3	CAWRRGADTQYF